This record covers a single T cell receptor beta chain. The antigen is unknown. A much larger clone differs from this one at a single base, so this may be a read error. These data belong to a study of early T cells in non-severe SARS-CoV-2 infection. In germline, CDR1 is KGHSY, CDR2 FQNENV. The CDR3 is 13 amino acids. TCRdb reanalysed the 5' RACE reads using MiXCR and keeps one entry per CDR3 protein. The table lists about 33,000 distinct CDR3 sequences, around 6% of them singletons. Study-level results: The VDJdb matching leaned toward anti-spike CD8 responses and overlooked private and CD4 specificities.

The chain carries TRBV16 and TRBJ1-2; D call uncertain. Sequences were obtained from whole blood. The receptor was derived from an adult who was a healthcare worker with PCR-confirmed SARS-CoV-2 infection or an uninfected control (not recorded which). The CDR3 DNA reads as TGTGTCAGCAGCGCGGTTCTTCGGTATGGCTACACCTTC. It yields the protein CVSSAVLRYGYTF.